Listed here are 8 T cell receptor beta chains from one sample, sequenced in a study of blood T cell repertoires in COVID-19. The data were produced by immunoSEQ multiplex PCR, yet TCRdb's version contains in-frame clones alone and is incomplete. The sample holds 90,000 to 140,000 clones, around 76% seen once. Source material: peripheral blood. The receptors originated from a woman aged 70-85 years with acute or convalescent COVID-19.

This chain connects TRBV5-1 to TRBJ1-2; 9 nucleotides match TRBD1. V dropped 0 bases and J dropped 4; count of bases not matched to a gene: 1. The CDR3 has 14 residues. Looked up from germline, CDR1 is SGHRS and CDR2 is YFSETQ. The CDR3 coding sequence is TGCGCCAGCAGCTTGGCGGACAGGGGCTATGGCTACACCTTC. Encoded protein: CASSLADRGYGYTF.

Here the CDR3 reads CASSPFRGGTEAFF. CDR3 DNA: TGTGCCAGCAGCCCCTTCCGGGGGGGGACTGAAGCTTTCTTT. The chain carries TRBV2 and TRBJ1-1; D may be TRBD1 (5 bases). V was shortened by 6 bases and J by 5 bases, with 16 bases between the two germline ends. This CDR3 is 14 amino acids long. Germline V gene lookup returns CDR1 SNHLY and CDR2 FYNNEI.

This clone was seen a handful of times. Here the CDR3 DNA reads TGCGCCAGCAGTGAAGGTCAGGGCCCCACCGGGGAGCTGTTTTTT. It specifies CASSEGQGPTGELFF. The genes are TRBV10-1 and TRBJ2-2, with D possibly TRBD1 on 5 matching bases. CDR1 and CDR2 from the germline V gene are WNHNN and SYGVQD (reference sequence). The CDR3 totals 15 residues. V lost 3 bases to trimming and J lost 4 bases, with 12 bases between them.

The chain carries TRBV27 and TRBJ1-6, with 9 positions matching TRBD1. Trimming took 5 bases from V and 7 from J; bases not matched to a gene: 6. The CDR3 is 15 residues long. Germline V CDR1 and CDR2: MNHEY, SMNVEV (reference sequence). The CDR3 DNA reads TGTGCCAGCAGTCCCGGGACAGGGTGGAATTCACCCCTCCACTTT. It specifies CASSPGTGWNSPLHF.

This clone was seen only once. The chain couples TRBV5-1 to TRBJ2-7, with 12 bases matching TRBD2. The ends lost 5 bases at V and 2 bases at J; junction bases unmatched: 8. From germline, CDR1 is SGHRS and CDR2 YFSETQ. This CDR3 contains 16 residues. As DNA, the CDR3 is TGCGCCAGCAGGCGAGGACTAGCGGGGATCACCTACGAGCAGTACTTC. It translates to CASRRGLAGITYEQYF.

The genes are TRBV6-6 and TRBJ2-5; D not resolved. Per germline, CDR1 MNHNY and CDR2 SVGAGI (reference sequence). CDR3 length: 12 amino acids. V was pared by 0 bases and J by 5 bases, with 4 bases between. The CDR3 loop reads CASSYSSETQYF. CDR3 DNA: TGTGCCAGCAGTTACTCGAGCGAGACCCAGTACTTC.

The count of this clone is one. The chain links TRBV13 to TRBJ2-2; 7 positions match TRBD1. CDR1 and CDR2 (germline): PRHDT, FYEKMQ (reference sequence). The CDR3 runs to 15 residues. With 5 bases clipped from V and 2 bases from J, the junction kept 5 bases outside the gene matches. The CDR3 sequence is CASSTRTGNTGELFF. For the CDR3, the DNA is TGTGCCAGCAGCACAAGGACAGGCAACACCGGGGAGCTGTTTTTT.

Comments on this clone: The sample holds other DNA sequences that translate to the same CDR3. The chain recombines TRBV5-1 with TRBJ1-3; D remains ambiguous. Germline CDR1 SGHRS, CDR2 YFSETQ. V dropped 4 bases and J dropped 0 bases, with 8 bases sitting between them. The CDR3 spans 14 residues. The CDR3 sequence: CASSPGDSGNTIYF. The CDR3 DNA reads as TGCGCCAGCAGCCCCGGGGACTCTGGAAACACCATATATTTT.